The TCR beta chain under discussion was sequenced for a study of post-analysis software for immune sequencing data. Study-level findings and limits: Co-batched samples clustered tightly together by F measure. The normalized Chao1 diversity of multiple sclerosis patients was significantly lower than that of controls. Compared with controls, patients had more of about 5 TRBV segments, including TRBV5-6, TRBV5-1 and TRBV20-1.

A remark on this clonotype: Its antigen is as yet unknown.

cDNA libraries of TCR beta carried unique molecular identifiers. cDNA molecules numbering around 500,000 came from roughly 0.93 to 9.6 million T cells. One entry per CDR3 protein results from TCRdb running MiXCR on the PCR reads. In the table there are 450,000 to 650,000 distinct CDR3 sequences, about 44% of which are singletons. Germline V CDR1 and CDR2: SGHRS, YFSETQ. V lost 0 bases and J 2 bases, leaving 20 bases between the germline ends. CDR3 size: 18 residues. Sequenced input: blood. This TCR came from a girl under 18 with multiple sclerosis. The chain is built from TRBV5-1 and TRBJ1-2, with D perhaps matching TRBD1 (6 bases). The CDR3 here is CASSLAGQPGPLNYGYTF. The CDR3, as DNA: TGCGCCAGCAGCTTGGCTGGACAGCCCGGGCCATTAAACTATGGCTACACCTTC. The full variable domain, rest sourced from reference TRBV5-1 and TRBJ1-2, is KAGVTQTPRYLIKTRGQQVTLSCSPISGHRSVSWYQQTPGQGLQFLFEYFSETQRNKGNFPGRFSGRQFSNSRSEMNVSTLELGDSALYLCASSLAGQPGPLNYGYTFGSGTRLTVV.